Each of the 22 T cell receptor beta chains below was sequenced from the same sample in a study of regulatory T cells in long-lasting Graves disease. Regarding time point: persistent/refractory GD, antithyroid drugs over 5 years with positive TRAb. From RNA extracted from PBMCs, the TCR library was made. HTBI primers from iRepertoire and Arm-PCR of CDR3 regions yielded the TCR beta libraries. Using its own MiXCR run on the multiplex PCR reads, TCRdb lists one record per CDR3 protein. The profile shows some 420,000 distinct CDR3 sequences, under 25% of them singletons. The sample consisted of peripheral blood mononuclear cells (PBMCs), taken when the disease was refractory, from a patient treated with antithyroid drugs. These receptors came from a female donor with Graves disease.

This clonotype appeared a few times. V gene TRBV6-5 combines with J gene TRBJ1-5; the match to TRBD1 covers 8 bases. This CDR3 contains 17 residues. Germline V gene data show CDR1 as MNHEY and CDR2 as SVGAGI. Germline trimming cut 2 bases from V and 3 bases from J; bases unmatched to any gene: 9. CDR3 sequence reads: CASSYTLRTGFNQPQHF. The CDR3, as DNA: TGTGCCAGCAGTTACACTTTAAGGACAGGGTTCAATCAGCCCCAGCATTTT.

In this sample, this clonotype turned up many times. This chain links TRBV6-2 or TRBV6-3 with TRBJ1-6; D is undetermined. V shed 5 bases and J shed 9 bases, with 11 bases lying between them. Germline loops: CDR1 MNHEY, CDR2 SVGEGT. This CDR3 is built from 13 residues. The CDR3 DNA follows: TGTGCCAGCAGTCTTCAAAGTGCTTCACCCCTCCACTTT. Translating gives CASSLQSASPLHF.

The sample holds many counts of this clonotype. J is TRBJ1-2 and V is TRBV5-5; no reliable D call. The CDR3 has 12 residues. V was cut by 1 base and J by 8 bases, with 9 bases left in between. Germline CDR1 reads SGHKS; CDR2 reads YYEKEE (reference sequence). CDR3 residues: CASSLRNGGYTF. Here the CDR3 DNA reads TGTGCCAGCAGCTTGAGAAACGGGGGCTACACCTTC. Variable domain in full (rest from reference TRBV5-5 and TRBJ1-2): DAGVTQSPTHLIKTRGQQVTLRCSPISGHKSVSWYQQVLGQGPQFIFQYYEKEERGRGNFPDRFSARQFPNYSSELNVNALLLGDSALYLCASSLRNGGYTFGSGTRLTVV.

The gene calls are TRBV7-9 and TRBJ1-4; D gene ambiguous. The V gene lost 8 bases and the J gene lost 7 bases, with 8 bases spanning the gap. There are 11 residues in the CDR3. The germline V gene has CDR1 SEHNR and CDR2 FQNEAQ (reference sequence). The CDR3 bases are TGTGCCAGCGGTCCTTTTGAAAAACTGTTTTTT. Its protein is CASGPFEKLFF.

This clonotype was picked up many times. The gene calls are TRBV12-3 or TRBV12-4 and TRBJ2-7; TRBD1 matches 9 bases. Losses at the gene ends were 4 bases for V and 4 bases for J; bases not matched to a gene: 8. The CDR3 covers 15 residues. The CDR3 nucleotides are TGTGCCAGCAGTTCCACAGGACAGGGGCGATACGAGCAGTACTTC. This translates into CASSSTGQGRYEQYF.

In this sample, this clonotype turned up many times. The chain is built from TRBV28 and TRBJ2-5; D unclear. Germline V CDR1 and CDR2: MDHEN, SYDVKM. V was trimmed by 6 bases and J by 0 bases, leaving 5 bases between them. The CDR3 totals 12 residues. Here the CDR3 reads CASSSNQETQYF. The DNA for the CDR3 is TGTGCCAGCAGCTCTAACCAAGAGACCCAGTACTTC.

This chain joins TRBV5-6 and TRBJ2-5, with 7 bases aligning to TRBD1. J was trimmed by 5 bases and V by 4 bases; bases with no gene match: 14. CDR3 length: 16 residues. Germline V gene sequence: CDR1 SGHDT, CDR2 YYEEEE. The CDR3 loop is CASSTGIRGLRETQYF. As DNA, the CDR3 is TGTGCCAGCAGCACCGGAATAAGGGGGCTGCGGGAGACCCAGTACTTC.

V is TRBV4-3 and J is TRBJ1-2, with a weak D call TRBD1 (6 bases). With 1 base removed from V and 6 bases from J, the gap between germline ends came to 18 bases. This CDR3 spans 16 amino acids. CDR1 and CDR2 from the germline V gene are LGHNA and YSLEER. In DNA, the CDR3 is TGCGCCAGCAGCCAAGCCCCACAGGGAACGGCTGATGGCTACACCTTC. This codes for CASSQAPQGTADGYTF.

This clonotype was counted ten times or more. The CDR3 DNA follows: TGTGCCAGCAGTACCGTTGGCGAGCAGTACTTC. Protein product: CASSTVGEQYF. This sequence joins TRBV2 and TRBJ2-7; unclear D gene. The CDR3 length is 11 residues. V shed 5 bases and J shed 6 bases, with 8 bases lying between them. In germline, CDR1 is SNHLY, CDR2 FYNNEI.

The chain uses TRBV4-1 and TRBJ2-5, with D tentatively TRBD1 or TRBD2 (5 bases each). V shed 3 bases and J shed 4 bases, with 18 bases lying between them. Germline CDR1 and CDR2: MGHRA and YSYEKL. The CDR3 covers 16 residues. DNA for the CDR3: TGCGCCAGCAGCCAGTCCCGGGAACCGAGGGGAGAGACCCAGTACTTC. This sequence encodes CASSQSREPRGETQYF.

This clonotype was counted at least ten times. The CDR3, as DNA: TGTGCCTGGAGTGTACAAGGGGTAGAGACCCAGTACTTC. It specifies CAWSVQGVETQYF. This rearrangement joins TRBV30 to TRBJ2-5; possible D gene TRBD1, 5 bases. The germline V and J ends were trimmed by 0 bases and 4 bases, with 9 bases remaining between them. In germline, CDR1 is GTSNPN, CDR2 SVGIG (reference sequence). The CDR3 length is 13 residues.

The CDR3, as DNA: TGTGCCAGCAGCTTCGTAGCGCCTCAAGAGACCCAGTACTTC. It is translated as CASSFVAPQETQYF. This chain links TRBV7-8 with TRBJ2-5; tentative D call: TRBD2 (5 bases). Germline V CDR1 and CDR2: SGHVS, FQNEAQ. This CDR3 contains 14 residues. Trimming took 3 bases from V and 2 from J, leaving 10 bases between them.

The chain links TRBV20-1 to TRBJ2-7; 7 nucleotides match TRBD1. V trimming: 7 bases; J trimming: 2 bases; junction bases outside the gene matches: 8. CDR3 size: 13 residues. From germline, CDR1 is DFQATT and CDR2 SNEGSKA (reference sequence). The CDR3, as DNA: TGCAGTGGTAGCCGGGACAGAGCCTACGAGCAGTACTTC. Translating it yields CSGSRDRAYEQYF.

This clonotype appeared many times. V and J are TRBV28 and TRBJ2-5; no definite D call. Germline V gives CDR1 MDHEN, CDR2 SYDVKM. The V end was cut by 2 bases, the J end by 4 bases, with 11 bases between. This CDR3 spans 14 amino acids. The CDR3 loop is CASSLVGRPETQYF. For the CDR3, the DNA is TGTGCCAGCAGTTTAGTCGGTAGGCCAGAGACCCAGTACTTC.

The gene calls are TRBV5-1 and TRBJ1-1; the D gene is possibly TRBD1 (6 bases). In germline, CDR1 is SGHRS, CDR2 YFSETQ. The V and J ends lost 4 bases and 2 bases respectively, with 15 bases between them. This CDR3 spans 15 amino acids. CDR3 in amino acids: CASSLRTASNTEAFF. The CDR3 DNA sequence: TGCGCCAGCAGCCTACGGACAGCTAGTAACACTGAAGCTTTCTTT.

This clonotype was counted ten times or more. The J gene is TRBJ1-1, the V gene TRBV12-3 or TRBV12-4, with D perhaps matching TRBD1 (6 bases). This CDR3 spans 14 amino acids. V lost 6 bases to trimming and J lost 4 bases, with 15 bases between them. Here the CDR3 reads CASSRTGWGTEAFF. The DNA of the CDR3 is TGTGCCAGCAGCCGTACAGGGTGGGGCACTGAAGCTTTCTTT.

The sample holds many counts of this clonotype. This rearrangement joins TRBV11-3 to TRBJ1-1; D is uncertain. This CDR3 comprises 15 residues. Trimming cost V 0 bases and J 1 base, with 9 bases left between them. CDR1 SGHNT and CDR2 YENEEA come from the germline V gene. CDR3 in amino acids: CASSLDAEQNTEAFF. The CDR3 DNA follows: TGTGCCAGCAGCTTAGATGCGGAGCAGAACACTGAAGCTTTCTTT.

V gene TRBV28 combines with J gene TRBJ1-1, with D maybe TRBD1 (6 bases). The CDR3 has 11 amino acids. CDR1 is MDHEN and CDR2 is SYDVKM in the germline V gene. The CDR3 spells CVSGAGSEAFF. CDR3 coding DNA: TGTGTTTCGGGGGCTGGTTCTGAAGCTTTCTTT. Using reference TRBV28 and TRBJ1-1 for the parts outside the CDR3, the full variable domain is DVKVTQSSRYLVKRTGEKVFLECVQDMDHENMFWYRQDPGLGLRLIYFSYDVKMKEKGDIPEGYSVSREKKERFSLILESASTNQTSMYLCVSGAGSEAFFGQGTRLTVV.

This clonotype has a count of ten or more. Germline is not matched at one junction end, which may reflect a read error. This chain connects TRBV12-3 or TRBV12-4 to TRBJ1-1; D gene unclear. The CDR3 spans 14 residues. As DNA, the CDR3 is TGTGCCAGCAGTTTTAGCGGGCGGAACAGTGAAGCTTTCTTT. It codes for CASSFSGRNSEAFF.

The chain combines TRBV20-1 with TRBJ2-6; D is possibly TRBD1 (6 bases). Between the trimmed V and J ends, which lost 6 bases and 0 bases, there was a span of 15 bases. Germline CDR1 DFQATT, CDR2 SNEGSKA (reference sequence). The CDR3 has 16 residues. The CDR3 protein is CSARTGSGSGANVLTF. DNA of the CDR3: TGCAGTGCGCGCACAGGGTCGGGCTCTGGGGCCAACGTCCTGACTTTC.

The chain couples TRBV6-2 or TRBV6-3 to TRBJ2-1; no clear D. CDR3 length: 16 residues. Deletions cut 4 bases from V and 1 base from J, with 14 bases between. The germline gives CDR1 MNHEY, CDR2 SVGEGT. The CDR3 region has the DNA TGTGCCAGCAGTTCAGCTACCTCCATTTCCTACAATGAGCAGTTCTTC. This gives the protein CASSSATSISYNEQFF.

This clonotype was counted many times. The chain carries TRBV6-1 and TRBJ2-4; 7 nucleotides align to TRBD1. The length of the CDR3 is 16 residues. The V and J ends lost 6 bases and 1 base, in that order; junction bases with no gene match: 9. Germline assignment: CDR1 MNHNS and CDR2 SASEGT. The CDR3 DNA follows: TGTGCCAGCAGCCCCAGGGCGACAGGGGCCAAAAACATTCAGTACTTC. Protein: CASSPRATGAKNIQYF.